The 8 T cell receptor beta chains listed next were all sequenced from one sample in a study of tissue T cells after allogeneic stem cell transplantation. Method: immunoSEQ multiplex PCR; TCRdb's copy keeps in-frame clones and lacks some. The data hold some 7,000 clones, with around half observed a single time. Time point: mouse harvest day 7 after allogeneic transplant. The graft held 10^6 splenic CD5+ T cells and 10^7 T-cell-depleted bone marrow cells. Sequenced material: lymph node tissue. Source of these receptors: a female BALB/c mouse given C57BL/6 T cells with graft-versus-host disease after an allogeneic hematopoietic cell transplant.

Of note for this clone: Germline and genes here are mouse. The CDR3 end falls 1 residue outside the read, so it is completed with the germline J gene. The rearrangement uses TRBV17 and TRBJ1-4; TRBD1 is a possible D gene (5 bases). The V gene lost 6 bases and the J gene lost 7 bases, with 12 bases spanning the gap. The CDR3 runs to 13 residues. Germline CDR1 reads MNHDT; CDR2 reads YYDKIL. Partial CDR3 DNA: TGTGCTAGCAGCCGTCAGGGTGGCGAAAGATTATTT. As protein: CASSRQGGERLF. The whole CDR3 reads CASSRQGGERLFF.

To note about this clone: Gene names and germline refer to mouse. The read is 1 residue too short to cover the CDR3 end, so that end is filled in from the germline J gene. The J gene is TRBJ2-3, the V gene TRBV15; 8 bases align to TRBD2. V dropped 3 bases and J dropped 0; count of bases not matched to a gene: 5. Germline CDR1 and CDR2: SGHND and FRSKSL. This CDR3 spans 16 amino acids. CDR3 amino acids: CASSFTGGGSAETLYF. Incomplete CDR3 DNA: TGTGCCAGCAGTTTCACTGGGGGTGGGAGTGCAGAAACGCTGTAT.

Of note for this clone: Gene names denote mouse genes. The read ends 1 residue shy of where the CDR3 ends; the end is completed using the germline J gene. J is TRBJ2-2 and V is TRBV26, with 9 bases lining up with TRBD2. The V gene end was trimmed by 6 bases and the J gene end by 1 base; junction bases not matched to a gene: 6. The CDR3 has 16 residues. In germline, CDR1 is KGHPV, CDR2 FQNQEV (reference sequence). The chain's CDR3 is CASSLMTGGNTGQLYF. Incomplete CDR3 DNA: TGTGCCAGCAGCCTTATGACTGGGGGAAACACCGGGCAGCTCTAC. The full variable domain, in which reference TRBV26 and TRBJ2-2 provide the parts outside the CDR3, is NSKVIQTPRYLVKGQGQKAKMRCIPEKGHPVVFWYQQNKNNEFKFLINFQNQEVLQQIDMTEKRFSAECPSNSPCSLEIQSSEAGDSALYLCASSLMTGGNTGQLYFGEGSKLTVL.

To note about this clone: Gene and germline names: mouse. With the read ending 1 residue before the CDR3 end, the germline J gene is used to fill in that end. This chain joins TRBV5 and TRBJ2-7, with 12 bases fitting TRBD2. Germline trimming cut 4 bases from V and 6 bases from J; bases unmatched to any gene: 1. Per germline, CDR1 LGHNA and CDR2 YNLKQL (reference sequence). This CDR3 is built from 13 residues. CDR3 sequence: CASSPTGGAEQYF. The sequenced part of the CDR3 DNA is TGTGCCAGCAGCCCGACTGGGGGGGCTGAACAGTAC.

Comment on this clone: Genes and germline are mouse. The read comes to an end 1 residue before the CDR3 does, leaving the germline J gene to fill in the end. This sequence joins TRBV3 and TRBJ2-7, with a possible D match to TRBD2 (6 bases). Germline V gives CDR1 SNHLY, CDR2 FYNGKV (reference sequence). This CDR3 contains 14 residues. Trimming took off 4 bases at V and 7 bases at J, with 17 bases between the two ends. The part of the CDR3 DNA that was read is TGTGCCAGCAGCTGGGACTCCCTATTGAAAGAACAGTAC. Its protein product is CASSWDSLLKEQY. In full, the CDR3 reads CASSWDSLLKEQYF.

Notes on this clone: Gene labels here are mouse ones. The read halts 1 residue ahead of the CDR3 end, with the missing end drawn from the germline J gene. This chain uses TRBV26 with TRBJ2-3; no clear D. The CDR3 spans 13 residues. Germline CDR1 KGHPV, CDR2 FQNQEV (reference sequence). Trimming left V 4 bases short and J 1 base short, with 6 bases between. CDR3 DNA, as far as it was read: TGTGCCAGCAGTCCCGGGCGTGCAGAAACGCTGTAT. Residues: CASSPGRAETLY. The whole CDR3 region reads CASSPGRAETLYF.

As regards this clone: Genes and germline are mouse. With the read ending 1 residue before the CDR3 end, the germline J gene is used to fill in that end. This rearrangement joins TRBV12-2 to TRBJ2-5; 8 bases agree with TRBD2. Germline V gene sequence: CDR1 SGHLS, CDR2 HYDKME. The CDR3 is 16 amino acids. The junction had 6 bases not matched to a gene; V was cut back by 2 bases and J by 0 bases. CDR3 amino acids: CASSPDWGPNQDTQYF. The DNA read from the CDR3 is TGTGCCAGCTCTCCAGACTGGGGCCCTAACCAAGACACCCAGTAC.

Notes on this clone: Gene names are the mouse ones. The CDR3 is cut off 1 residue early in the read; its end comes from the germline J gene. The rearrangement uses TRBV16 and TRBJ2-7; 11 bases align to TRBD2. Trimming took 1 base from V and 6 from J; bases not matched to a gene: 5. Germline CDR1 reads SGHSA; CDR2 reads FRNQAP. This CDR3 is 15 amino acids long. CDR3 DNA (partial): TGTGCAAGCAGCTTAGTCGGGGACTGGGGGATTGAACAGTAC. This translates into CASSLVGDWGIEQY. The whole CDR3 protein reads CASSLVGDWGIEQYF.